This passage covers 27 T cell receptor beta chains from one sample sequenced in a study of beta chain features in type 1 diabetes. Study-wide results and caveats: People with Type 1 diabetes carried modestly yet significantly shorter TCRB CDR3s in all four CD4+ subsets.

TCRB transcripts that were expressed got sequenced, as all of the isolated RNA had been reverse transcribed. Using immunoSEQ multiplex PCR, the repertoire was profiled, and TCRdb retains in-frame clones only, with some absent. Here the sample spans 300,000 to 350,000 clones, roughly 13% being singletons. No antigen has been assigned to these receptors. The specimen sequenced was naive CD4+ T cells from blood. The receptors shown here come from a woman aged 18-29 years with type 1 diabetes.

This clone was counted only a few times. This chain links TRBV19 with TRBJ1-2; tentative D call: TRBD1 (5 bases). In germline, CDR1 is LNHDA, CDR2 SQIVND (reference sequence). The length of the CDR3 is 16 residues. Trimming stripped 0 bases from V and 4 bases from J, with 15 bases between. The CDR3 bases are TGTGCCAGTAGTATAGATCCCTTGGCGGGGCGCTATGGCTACACCTTC. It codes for CASSIDPLAGRYGYTF.

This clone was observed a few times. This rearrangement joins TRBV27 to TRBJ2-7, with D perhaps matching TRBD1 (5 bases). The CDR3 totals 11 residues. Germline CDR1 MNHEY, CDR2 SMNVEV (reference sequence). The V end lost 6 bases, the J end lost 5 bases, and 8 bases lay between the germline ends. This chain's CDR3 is CASSLRDEQYF. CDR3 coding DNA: TGTGCCAGCAGCCTCAGGGACGAGCAGTACTTC.

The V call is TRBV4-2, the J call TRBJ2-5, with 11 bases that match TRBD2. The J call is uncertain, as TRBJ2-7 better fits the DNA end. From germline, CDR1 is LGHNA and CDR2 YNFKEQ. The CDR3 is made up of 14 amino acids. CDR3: CASSQGTSGYEQYF. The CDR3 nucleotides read TGTGCCAGCAGCCAGGGGACTAGCGGCTACGAGCAGTACTTC.

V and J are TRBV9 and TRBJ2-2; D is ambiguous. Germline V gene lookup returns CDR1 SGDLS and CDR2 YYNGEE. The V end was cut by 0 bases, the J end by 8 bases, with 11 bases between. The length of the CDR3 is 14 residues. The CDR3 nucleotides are TGTGCCAGCAGCGTAGTAGAAGGAGAAGGGGAGCTGTTTTTT. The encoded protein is CASSVVEGEGELFF.

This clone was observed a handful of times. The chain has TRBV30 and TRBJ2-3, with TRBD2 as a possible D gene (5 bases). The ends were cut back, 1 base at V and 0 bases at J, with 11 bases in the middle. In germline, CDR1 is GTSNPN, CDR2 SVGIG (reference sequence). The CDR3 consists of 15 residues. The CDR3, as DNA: TGTGCCTGGAGTGGCTTAGGCGGGAGCACAGATACGCAGTATTTT. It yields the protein CAWSGLGGSTDTQYF.

CDR3 nucleotide sequence: TGCAGCGTGGCAGGGGGCATTGTATTGAGCACTGAAGCTTTCTTT. Encoded protein: CSVAGGIVLSTEAFF. This sequence joins TRBV29-1 and TRBJ1-1; 8 bases fit TRBD1. J gave up 4 bases and V 6 bases, and 13 bases lay outside the gene matches. The CDR3 spans 15 residues. In germline, CDR1 is SQVTM, CDR2 ANQGSEA.

The CDR3 region has the DNA TGTGCCAGCAGCCGTAACACTGAAGCTTTCTTT. Protein product: CASSRNTEAFF. The chain employs TRBV7-9 and TRBJ1-1; D gene ambiguous. CDR1 is SEHNR and CDR2 is FQNEAQ in the germline V gene (reference sequence). This CDR3 comprises 11 residues. The germline V and J ends were trimmed by 5 bases and 2 bases, with 3 bases remaining between them.

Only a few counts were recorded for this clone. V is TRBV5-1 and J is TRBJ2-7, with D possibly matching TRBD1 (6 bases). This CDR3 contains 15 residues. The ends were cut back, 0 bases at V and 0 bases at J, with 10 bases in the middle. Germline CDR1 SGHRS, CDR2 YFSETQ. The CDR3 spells CASSLDGTPSYEQYF. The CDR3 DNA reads TGCGCCAGCAGCTTGGACGGGACACCCTCCTACGAGCAGTACTTC.

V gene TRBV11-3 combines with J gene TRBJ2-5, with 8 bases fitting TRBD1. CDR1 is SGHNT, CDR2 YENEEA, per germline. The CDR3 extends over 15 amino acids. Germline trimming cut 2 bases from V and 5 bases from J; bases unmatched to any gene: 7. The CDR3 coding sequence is TGTGCCAGCAGCTTACTGGGGACAGGTTTCGAGACCCAGTACTTC. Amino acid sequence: CASSLLGTGFETQYF.

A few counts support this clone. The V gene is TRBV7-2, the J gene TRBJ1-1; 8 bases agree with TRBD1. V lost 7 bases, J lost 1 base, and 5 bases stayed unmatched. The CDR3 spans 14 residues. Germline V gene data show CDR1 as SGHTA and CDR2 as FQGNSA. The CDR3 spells CASNDRGRNTEAFF. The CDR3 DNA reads TGTGCCAGCAACGACAGGGGCCGGAACACTGAAGCTTTCTTT.

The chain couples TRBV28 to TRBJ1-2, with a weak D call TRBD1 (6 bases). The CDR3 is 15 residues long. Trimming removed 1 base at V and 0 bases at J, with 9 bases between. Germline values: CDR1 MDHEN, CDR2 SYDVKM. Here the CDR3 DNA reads TGTGCCAGCAGTTTATCCGGGGACACTAACTATGGCTACACCTTC. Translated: CASSLSGDTNYGYTF.

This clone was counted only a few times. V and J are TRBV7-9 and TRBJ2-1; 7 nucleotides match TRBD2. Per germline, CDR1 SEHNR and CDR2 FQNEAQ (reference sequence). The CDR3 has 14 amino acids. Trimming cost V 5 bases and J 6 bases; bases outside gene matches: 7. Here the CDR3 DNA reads TGTGCCAGCAGCATAAGGACTAGTCTCAATGAGCAGTTCTTC. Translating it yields CASSIRTSLNEQFF.

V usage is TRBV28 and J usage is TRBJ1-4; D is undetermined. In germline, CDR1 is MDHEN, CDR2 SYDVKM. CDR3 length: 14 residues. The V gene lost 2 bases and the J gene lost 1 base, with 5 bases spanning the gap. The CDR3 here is CASSLARTNEKLFF. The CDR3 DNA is TGTGCCAGCAGTTTAGCCAGAACTAATGAAAAACTGTTTTTT.

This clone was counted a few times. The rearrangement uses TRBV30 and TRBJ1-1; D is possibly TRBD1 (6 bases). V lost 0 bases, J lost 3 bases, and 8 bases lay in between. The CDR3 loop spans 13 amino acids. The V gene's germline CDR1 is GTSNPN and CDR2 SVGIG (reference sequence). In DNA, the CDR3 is TGTGCCTGGAGTGTACAGGGCTACACTGAAGCTTTCTTT. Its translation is CAWSVQGYTEAFF. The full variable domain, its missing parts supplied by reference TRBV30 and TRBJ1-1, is SQTIHQWPATLVQPVGSPLSLECTVEGTSNPNLYWYRQAAGRGLQLLFYSVGIGQISSEVPQNLSASRPQDRQFILSSKKLLLSDSGFYLCAWSVQGYTEAFFGQGTRLTVV.

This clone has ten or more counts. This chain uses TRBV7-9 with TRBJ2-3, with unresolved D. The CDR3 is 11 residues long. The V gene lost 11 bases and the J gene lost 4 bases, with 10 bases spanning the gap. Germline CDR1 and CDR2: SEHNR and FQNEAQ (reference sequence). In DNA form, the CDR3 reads TGTGCCGGAGCCCGATCAGATACGCAGTATTTT. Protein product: CAGARSDTQYF.

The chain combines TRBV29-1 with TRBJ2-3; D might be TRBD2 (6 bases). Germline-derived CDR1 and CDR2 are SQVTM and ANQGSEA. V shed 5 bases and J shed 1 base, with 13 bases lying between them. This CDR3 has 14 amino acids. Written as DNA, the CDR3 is TGCAGCGTTAGAGGCAGGGAGGGCACAGATACGCAGTATTTT. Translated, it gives CSVRGREGTDTQYF.

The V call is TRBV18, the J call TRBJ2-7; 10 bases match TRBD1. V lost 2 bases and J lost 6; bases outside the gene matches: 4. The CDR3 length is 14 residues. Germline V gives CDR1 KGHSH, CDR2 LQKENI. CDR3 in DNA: TGTGCCAGCTCACCATCGGGGACAGGGGCCGAGCAGTACTTC. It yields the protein CASSPSGTGAEQYF. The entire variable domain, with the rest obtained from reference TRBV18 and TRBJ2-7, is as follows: NAGVMQNPRHLVRRRGQEARLRCSPMKGHSHVYWYRQLPEEGLKFMVYLQKENIIDESGMPKERFSAEFPKEGPSILRIQQVVRGDSAAYFCASSPSGTGAEQYFGPGTRLTVT.

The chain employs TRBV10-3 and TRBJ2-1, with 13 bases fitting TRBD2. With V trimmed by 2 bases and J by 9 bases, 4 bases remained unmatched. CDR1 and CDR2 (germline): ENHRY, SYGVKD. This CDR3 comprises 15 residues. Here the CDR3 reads CAISEGLAGVVEQFF. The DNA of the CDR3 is TGTGCCATCAGTGAGGGACTAGCGGGAGTAGTTGAGCAGTTCTTC.

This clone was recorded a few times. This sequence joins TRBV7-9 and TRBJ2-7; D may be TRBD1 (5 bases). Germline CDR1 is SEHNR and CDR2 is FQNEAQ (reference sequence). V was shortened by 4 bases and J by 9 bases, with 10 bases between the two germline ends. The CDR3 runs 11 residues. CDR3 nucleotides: TGTGCCAGCAGCTCAGGGCTTGGGCAGTACTTC. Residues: CASSSGLGQYF.

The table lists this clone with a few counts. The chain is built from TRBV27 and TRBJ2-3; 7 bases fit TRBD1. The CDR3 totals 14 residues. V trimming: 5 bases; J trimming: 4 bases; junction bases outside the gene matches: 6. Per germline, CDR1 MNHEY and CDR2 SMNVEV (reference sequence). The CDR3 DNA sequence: TGTGCCAGCAGTCTGGGGACAGCCTCAGATACGCAGTATTTT. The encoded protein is CASSLGTASDTQYF.

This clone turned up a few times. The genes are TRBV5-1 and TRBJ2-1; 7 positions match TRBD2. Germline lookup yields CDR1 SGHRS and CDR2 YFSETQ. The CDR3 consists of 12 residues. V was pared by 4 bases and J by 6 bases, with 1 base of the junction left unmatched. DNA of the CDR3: TGCGCCAGCAGCGGACTAGGCAATGAGCAGTTCTTC. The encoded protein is CASSGLGNEQFF.

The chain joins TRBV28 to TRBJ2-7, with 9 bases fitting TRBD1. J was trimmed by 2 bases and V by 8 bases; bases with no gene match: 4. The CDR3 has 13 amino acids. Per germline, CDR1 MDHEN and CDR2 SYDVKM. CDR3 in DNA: TGTGCCAGCCTCGGGGACAGGGCCTACGAGCAGTACTTC. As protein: CASLGDRAYEQYF.

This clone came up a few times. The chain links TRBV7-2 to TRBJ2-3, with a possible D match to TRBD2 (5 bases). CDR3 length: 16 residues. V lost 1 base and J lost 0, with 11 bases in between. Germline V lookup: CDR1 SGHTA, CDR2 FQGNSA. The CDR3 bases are TGTGCCAGCAGCTTAGGGCAGTGGACTAGCACAGATACGCAGTATTTT. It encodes CASSLGQWTSTDTQYF.

CDR3 nucleotide sequence: TGTGCCAGCAGCTTAGCGGGGCGCGTCTACGAGCAGTACTTC. Translated, it gives CASSLAGRVYEQYF. This chain connects TRBV7-9 to TRBJ2-7; D may be TRBD1 (5 bases). From germline, CDR1 is SEHNR and CDR2 FQNEAQ (reference sequence). Trimming took off 0 bases at V and 3 bases at J, with 9 bases between the two ends. The CDR3 has 14 amino acids. Filled out from reference TRBV7-9 and TRBJ2-7, the complete variable domain reads DTGVSQNPRHKITKRGQNVTFRCDPISEHNRLYWYRQTLGQGPEFLTYFQNEAQLEKSRLLSDRFSAERPKGSFSTLEIQRTEQGDSAMYLCASSLAGRVYEQYFGPGTRLTVT.

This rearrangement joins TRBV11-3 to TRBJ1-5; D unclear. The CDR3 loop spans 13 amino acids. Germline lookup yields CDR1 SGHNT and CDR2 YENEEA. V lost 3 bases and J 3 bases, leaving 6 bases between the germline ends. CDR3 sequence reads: CASSFEYNQPQHF. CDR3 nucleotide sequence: TGTGCCAGCAGCTTCGAGTACAATCAGCCCCAGCATTTT.

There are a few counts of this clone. The CDR3: CAWSVLAGGTGELFF. The CDR3 nucleotides are TGTGCCTGGAGTGTACTAGCGGGAGGCACCGGGGAGCTGTTTTTT. V usage is TRBV30 and J usage is TRBJ2-2; TRBD2 matches 12 bases. Germline V lookup: CDR1 GTSNPN, CDR2 SVGIG (reference sequence). V dropped 0 bases and J dropped 4; count of bases not matched to a gene: 0. CDR3 size: 15 residues.

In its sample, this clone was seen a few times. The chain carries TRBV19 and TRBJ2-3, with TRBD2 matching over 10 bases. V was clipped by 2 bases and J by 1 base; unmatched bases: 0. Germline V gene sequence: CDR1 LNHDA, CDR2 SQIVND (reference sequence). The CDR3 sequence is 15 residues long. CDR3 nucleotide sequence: TGTGCCAGTAGTATACTAGCGGGAGGCACAGATACGCAGTATTTT. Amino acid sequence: CASSILAGGTDTQYF.